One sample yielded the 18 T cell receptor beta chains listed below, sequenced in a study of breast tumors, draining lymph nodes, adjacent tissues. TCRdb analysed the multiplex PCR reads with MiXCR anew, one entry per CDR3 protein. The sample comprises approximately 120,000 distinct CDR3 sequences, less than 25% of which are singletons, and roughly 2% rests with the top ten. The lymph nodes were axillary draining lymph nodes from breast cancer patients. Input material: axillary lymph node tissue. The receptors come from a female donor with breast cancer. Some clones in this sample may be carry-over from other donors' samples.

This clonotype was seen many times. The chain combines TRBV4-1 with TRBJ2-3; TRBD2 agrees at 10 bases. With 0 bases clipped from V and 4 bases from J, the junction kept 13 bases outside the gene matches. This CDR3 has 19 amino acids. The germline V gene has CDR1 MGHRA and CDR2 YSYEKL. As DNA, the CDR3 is TGCGCCAGCAGCCAAGACCCCCCAGCGGGAGGGCCAGGGGCAGATACGCAGTATTTT. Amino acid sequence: CASSQDPPAGGPGADTQYF.

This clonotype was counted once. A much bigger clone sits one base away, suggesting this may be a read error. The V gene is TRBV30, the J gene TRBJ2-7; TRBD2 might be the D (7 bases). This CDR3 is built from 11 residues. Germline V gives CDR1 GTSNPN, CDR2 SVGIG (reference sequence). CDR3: CAWTGGVEKYF. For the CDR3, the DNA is TGTGCCTGGACGGGGGGCGTCGAGAAGTACTTC.

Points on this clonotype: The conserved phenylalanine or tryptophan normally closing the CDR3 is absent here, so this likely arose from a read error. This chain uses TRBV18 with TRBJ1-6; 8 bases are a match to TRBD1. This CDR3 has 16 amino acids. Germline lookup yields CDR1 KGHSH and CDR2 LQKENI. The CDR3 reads CASSPRTGFYTSPLHS. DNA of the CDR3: TGTGCCAGCTCACCCCGGACAGGGTTTTATACTTCACCCCTCCACTCT.

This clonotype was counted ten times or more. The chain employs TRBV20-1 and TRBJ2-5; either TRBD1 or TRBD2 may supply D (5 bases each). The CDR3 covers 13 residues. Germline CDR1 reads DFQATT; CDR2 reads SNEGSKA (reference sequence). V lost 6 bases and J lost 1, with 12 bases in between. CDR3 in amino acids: CSAYSGTQETQYF. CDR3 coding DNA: TGCAGTGCATATTCCGGGACCCAAGAGACCCAGTACTTC.

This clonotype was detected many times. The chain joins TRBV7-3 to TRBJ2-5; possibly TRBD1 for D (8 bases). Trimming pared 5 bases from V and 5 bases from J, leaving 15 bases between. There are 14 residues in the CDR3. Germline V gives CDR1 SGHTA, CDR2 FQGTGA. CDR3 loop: CASSIQGGSETQYF. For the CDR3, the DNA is TGTGCCAGCAGCATACAGGGGGGGAGTGAGACCCAGTACTTC.

CDR3 sequence reads: CASNRGGDRSWPQHF. CDR3 DNA sequence: TGTGCCAGCAATCGAGGGGGGGACAGGTCGTGGCCCCAGCATTTT. This chain connects TRBV6-1 to TRBJ1-5; 8 bases match TRBD1. V gave up 7 bases and J gave up 9 bases; unmatched junction bases: 14. The CDR3 length is 15 residues. The germline V gene has CDR1 MNHNS and CDR2 SASEGT.

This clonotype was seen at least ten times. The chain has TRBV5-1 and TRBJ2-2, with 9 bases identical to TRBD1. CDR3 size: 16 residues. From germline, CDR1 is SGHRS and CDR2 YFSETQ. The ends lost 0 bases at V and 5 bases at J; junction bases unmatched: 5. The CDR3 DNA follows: TGCGCCAGCAGCTTGGTACAGGGGGCGAGGACCGGGGAGCTGTTTTTT. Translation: CASSLVQGARTGELFF.

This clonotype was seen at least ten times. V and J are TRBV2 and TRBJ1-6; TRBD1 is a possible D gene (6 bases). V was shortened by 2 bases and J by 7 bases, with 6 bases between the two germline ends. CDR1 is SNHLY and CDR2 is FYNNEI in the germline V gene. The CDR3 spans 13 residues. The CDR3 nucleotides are TGTGCCAGCAGTGAACAGGGGAATTCACCCCTCCACTTT. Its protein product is CASSEQGNSPLHF.

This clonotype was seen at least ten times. The CDR3 bases are TGCAGTGCTCCGGACAGCGGGAGGGCCGTTTTTGACAATGAGCAGTTCTTC. This translates into CSAPDSGRAVFDNEQFF. This chain uses TRBV20-1 with TRBJ2-1; 10 nucleotides align to TRBD2. The CDR3 length is 17 residues. With 5 bases clipped from V and 5 bases from J, the junction kept 15 bases outside the gene matches. Per the germline V gene, CDR1 is DFQATT and CDR2 is SNEGSKA (reference sequence).

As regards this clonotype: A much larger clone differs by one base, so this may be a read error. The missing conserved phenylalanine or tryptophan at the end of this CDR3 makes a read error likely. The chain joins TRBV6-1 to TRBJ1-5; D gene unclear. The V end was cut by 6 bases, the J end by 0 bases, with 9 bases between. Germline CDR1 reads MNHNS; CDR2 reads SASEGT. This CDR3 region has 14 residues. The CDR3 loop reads CASSGEYSNQPQHS. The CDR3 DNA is TGTGCCAGCAGCGGGGAGTATAGCAATCAGCCCCAGCATTCT.

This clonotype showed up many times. The CDR3 nucleotides are TGTGCCAGCAGCTTAGGTCGAAGCCTCGAGCAGTACTTC. As protein: CASSLGRSLEQYF. The gene calls are TRBV7-8 and TRBJ2-7; no clear D gene. The V gene lost 1 base and the J gene lost 6 bases, with 10 bases spanning the gap. This CDR3 has 13 amino acids. Germline CDR1 reads SGHVS; CDR2 reads FQNEAQ.

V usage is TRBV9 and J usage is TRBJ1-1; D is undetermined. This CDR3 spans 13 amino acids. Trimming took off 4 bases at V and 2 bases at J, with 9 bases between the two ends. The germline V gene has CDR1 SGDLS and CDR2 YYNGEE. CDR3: CASSPEYNTEAFF. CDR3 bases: TGTGCCAGCAGCCCAGAGTACAACACTGAAGCTTTCTTT. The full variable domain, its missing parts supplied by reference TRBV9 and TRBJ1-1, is DSGVTQTPKHLITATGQRVTLRCSPRSGDLSVYWYQQSLDQGLQFLIQYYNGEERAKGNILERFSAQQFPDLHSELNLSSLELGDSALYFCASSPEYNTEAFFGQGTRLTVV.

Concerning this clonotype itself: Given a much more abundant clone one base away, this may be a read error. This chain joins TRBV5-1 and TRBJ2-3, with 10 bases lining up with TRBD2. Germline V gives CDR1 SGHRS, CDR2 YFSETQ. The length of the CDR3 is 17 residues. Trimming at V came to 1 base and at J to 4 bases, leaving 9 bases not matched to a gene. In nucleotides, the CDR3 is TGCGCCAGCAGCTTGTTTCGGCTAGCGGGAGTTTCAGATACGCAGTATTTT. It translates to CASSLFRLAGVSDTQYF.

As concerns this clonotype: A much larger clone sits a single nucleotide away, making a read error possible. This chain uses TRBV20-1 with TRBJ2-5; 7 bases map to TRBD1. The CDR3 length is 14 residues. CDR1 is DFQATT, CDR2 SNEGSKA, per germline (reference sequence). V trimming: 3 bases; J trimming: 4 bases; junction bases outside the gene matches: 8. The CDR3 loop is CSASFGTDRETQYF. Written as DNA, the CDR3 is TGCAGTGCTAGTTTTGGGACAGACCGAGAGACCCAGTACTTC.

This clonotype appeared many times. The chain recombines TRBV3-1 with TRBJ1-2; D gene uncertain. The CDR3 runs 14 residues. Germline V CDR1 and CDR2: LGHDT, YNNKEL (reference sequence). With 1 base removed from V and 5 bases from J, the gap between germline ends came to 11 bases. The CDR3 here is CASSQVQNYYGYTF. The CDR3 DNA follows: TGTGCCAGCAGCCAAGTACAGAACTATTATGGCTACACCTTC.

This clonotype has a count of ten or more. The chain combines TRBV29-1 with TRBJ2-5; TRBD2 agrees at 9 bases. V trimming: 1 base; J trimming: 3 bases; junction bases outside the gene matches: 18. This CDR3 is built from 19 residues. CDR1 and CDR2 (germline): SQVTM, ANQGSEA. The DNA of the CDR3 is TGCAGCGTTGAAGGGCTAGCTCCCTACAGCGGGAGGAGGGAAGAGACCCAGTACTTC. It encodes CSVEGLAPYSGRREETQYF.

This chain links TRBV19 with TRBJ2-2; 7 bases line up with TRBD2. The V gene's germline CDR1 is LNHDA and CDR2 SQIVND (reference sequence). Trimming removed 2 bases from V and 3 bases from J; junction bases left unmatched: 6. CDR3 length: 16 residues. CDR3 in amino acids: CASSILAGRDTGELFF. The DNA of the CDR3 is TGTGCCAGTAGTATATTAGCGGGTAGGGACACCGGGGAGCTGTTTTTT.

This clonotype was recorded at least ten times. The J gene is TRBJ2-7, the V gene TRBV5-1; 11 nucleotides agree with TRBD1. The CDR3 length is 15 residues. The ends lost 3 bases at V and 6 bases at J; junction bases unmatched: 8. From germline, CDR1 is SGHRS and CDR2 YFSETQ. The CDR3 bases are TGCGCCAGCAGCTCCGGGACAGGGGGATTTGTCGAGCAGTACTTC. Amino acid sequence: CASSSGTGGFVEQYF. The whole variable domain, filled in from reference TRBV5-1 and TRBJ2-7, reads KAGVTQTPRYLIKTRGQQVTLSCSPISGHRSVSWYQQTPGQGLQFLFEYFSETQRNKGNFPGRFSGRQFSNSRSEMNVSTLELGDSALYLCASSSGTGGFVEQYFGPGTRLTVT.